This is a list of T cell receptor beta chains from one sample in a study of cytomegalovirus exposure and HLA in healthy donors. The method was immunoSEQ multiplex PCR; TCRdb's version includes in-frame clones alone and lacks a portion of them. Among about 130,000 clones listed, about four fifths were seen once. The specimen sequenced was PBMCs. The origin of the receptors is a male donor in good health and CMV-seronegative. The CDR3 runs from the conserved cysteine through the conserved F or W. Each record gives: J gene, V gene, CDR3 protein.

TRBJ1-4 TRBV19 CASTPGQRGEKLFF
TRBJ2-7 TRBV5-5 CASSSSLSYEQYF
TRBJ1-1 TRBV6-1 CASRDRGNTEAFF
TRBJ2-7 TRBV2 CASSEAGTSVTYEQYF
TRBJ1-2 TRBV18 CASSPPGDRDYGYTF
TRBJ2-3 TRBV11-2 CASSAGTAVLRDTQYF
TRBJ1-2 TRBV4-3 CASSQGLTINYGYTF
TRBJ2-7 TRBV29-1 CSVGAVGSSYEQYF
TRBJ2-2 TRBV9 CASSVTRDRGNTGELFF
TRBJ2-2 TRBV4-3 CASSHHDRPGELFF
TRBJ2-3 TRBV5-1 CASDARGVEGTDTQYF
TRBJ2-1 TRBV19 CASRAAGGSYNEQFF
TRBJ2-7 TRBV5-1 CASSPLGGDGVYEQYF
TRBJ2-2 TRBV5-6 CASSTPGLADNTGELFF
TRBJ1-2 TRBV2 CASSDGRGTYGYTF
TRBJ1-5 TRBV30 CAWSQEGNQPQHF
TRBJ2-3 TRBV4-2 CASSPRDYLLTDTQYF
TRBJ2-1 TRBV7-6 CASSLTASGYNEQFF
TRBJ2-7 TRBV29-1 CSVEGQGLLEQYF
TRBJ2-6 TRBV30 CAWTAGGRNRGVSGANVLTF
TRBJ1-6 TRBV30 CAWSTDRVMNSPLHF
TRBJ1-5 TRBV2 CASMRSDSNQPQHF
TRBJ1-6 TRBV4-1 CASSQDEGDSPLHF
TRBJ2-3 TRBV5-1 CASSLGPLGDTQYF
TRBJ1-5 TRBV5-1 CASSQWTGSNQPQHF
TRBJ2-7 TRBV18 CASSRTGRGEQYF
TRBJ2-5 TRBV19 CASSIDLDRETQYF
TRBJ2-7 TRBV15 CATSSSRQGSDEQYF
TRBJ2-7 TRBV11-2 CASSLSGAYSYEQYF
TRBJ2-3 TRBV7-6 CASSPLAGGGPDTQYF
TRBJ2-7 TRBV6-5 CASTLKQGSYEQYF
TRBJ2-1 TRBV4-2 CASSQGLAGANEQFF
TRBJ2-5 TRBV19 CASSMGGGQETQYF
TRBJ1-3 TRBV10-3 CAIRYRGLSGNTIYF
TRBJ2-2 TRBV25-1 CASRAGPLNTGELFF
TRBJ1-2 TRBV2 CASSLGQYGYTF
TRBJ1-4 TRBV2 CASITTGTNEKLFF
TRBJ2-7 TRBV2 CASPGTDEF
TRBJ2-7 TRBV5-1 CASSLGGHNSEQYF
TRBJ1-2 TRBV7-9 CASSLSAFYTF
TRBJ1-2 TRBV27 CASRKYRQGTYGYTF
TRBJ2-1 TRBV15 CATSRVIAGYNEQFF
TRBJ2-7 TRBV18 CASSPTRQGEDEQYF
TRBJ1-6 TRBV4-3 CASSQDAGPPYNSPLHF
TRBJ1-3 TRBV2 CASSEIIGYGNTIYF
TRBJ2-2 TRBV10-3 CAISETGETGELFF
TRBJ2-3 TRBV19 CASSIQGLGTDTQYF